This T cell receptor (beta chain) was sequenced for a study of T cell repertoires in cytomegalovirus infection. Study as a whole: From public TCR beta signatures came an indication of both CMV infection and matching HLA type. General study findings and limits: The ex vivo response was dominated by HLA-C-restricted CMV-specific TCR beta clonotypes.

TCRdb recomputed calls from the reads with MiXCR, one row per CDR3 protein. The sample carries tens of thousands of distinct CDR3 sequences, around 25% recorded once. About this clonotype itself: No antigen is known for it.

The V segment lost 0 bases and the J segment 2 bases; nucleotides outside the gene matches: 4. Germline CDR1 SGDLS, CDR2 YYNGEE. This CDR3 is built from 15 residues. The rearrangement joins TRBV9 to TRBJ2-5, with 7 bases fitting TRBD2. Sequencing was performed on CD8+ T cells from cultured PBMCs, taken from culture after CMV antigen stimulation. The sequence came from a human donor in good health (CMV status not recorded). Some clones in this sample may be carry-over from other donors' samples. The CDR3 region has the DNA TGTGCCAGCAGCGTAGGCAACGGGGGGCAAGAGACCCAGTACTTC. It codes for CASSVGNGGQETQYF.